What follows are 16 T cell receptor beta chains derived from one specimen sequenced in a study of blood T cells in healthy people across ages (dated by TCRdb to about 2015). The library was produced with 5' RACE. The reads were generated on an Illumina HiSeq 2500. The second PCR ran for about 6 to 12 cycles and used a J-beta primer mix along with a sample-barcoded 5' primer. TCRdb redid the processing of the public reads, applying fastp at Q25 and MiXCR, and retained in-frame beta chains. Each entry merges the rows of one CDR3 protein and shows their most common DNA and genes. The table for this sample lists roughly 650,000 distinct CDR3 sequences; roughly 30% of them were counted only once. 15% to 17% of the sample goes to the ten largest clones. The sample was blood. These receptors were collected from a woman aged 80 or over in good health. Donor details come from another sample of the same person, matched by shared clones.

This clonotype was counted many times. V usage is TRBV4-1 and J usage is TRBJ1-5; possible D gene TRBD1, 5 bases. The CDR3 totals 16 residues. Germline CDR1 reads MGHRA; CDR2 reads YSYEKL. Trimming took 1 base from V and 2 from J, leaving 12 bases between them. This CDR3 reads CASSQVGQGGNQPQHF. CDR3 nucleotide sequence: TGCGCCAGCAGCCAAGTGGGCCAGGGAGGCAATCAGCCCCAGCATTTT.

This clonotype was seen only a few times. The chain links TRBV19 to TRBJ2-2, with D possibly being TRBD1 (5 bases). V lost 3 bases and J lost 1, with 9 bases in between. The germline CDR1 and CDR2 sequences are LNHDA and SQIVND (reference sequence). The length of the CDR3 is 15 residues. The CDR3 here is CASSMTQGNTGELFF. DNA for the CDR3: TGTGCCAGTAGTATGACCCAGGGGAACACCGGGGAGCTGTTTTTT.

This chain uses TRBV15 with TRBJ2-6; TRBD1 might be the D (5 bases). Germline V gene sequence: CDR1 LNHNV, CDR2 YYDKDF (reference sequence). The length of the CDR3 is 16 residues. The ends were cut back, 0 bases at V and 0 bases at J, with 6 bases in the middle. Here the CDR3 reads CATSRDDSSGANVLTF. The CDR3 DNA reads TGTGCCACCAGCAGAGATGACAGCTCTGGGGCCAACGTCCTGACTTTC.

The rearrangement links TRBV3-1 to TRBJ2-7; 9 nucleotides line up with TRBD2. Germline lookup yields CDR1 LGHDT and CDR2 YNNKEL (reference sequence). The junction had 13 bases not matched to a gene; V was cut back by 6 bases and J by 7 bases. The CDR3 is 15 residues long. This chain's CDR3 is CASRPSGGQNNEQYF. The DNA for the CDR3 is TGTGCCAGCAGACCGAGCGGGGGGCAAAACAATGAGCAGTACTTC.

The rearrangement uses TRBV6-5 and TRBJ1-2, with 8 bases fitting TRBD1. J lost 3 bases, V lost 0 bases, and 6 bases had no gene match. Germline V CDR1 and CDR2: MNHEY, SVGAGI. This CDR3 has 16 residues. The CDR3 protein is CASSYSSGGPYYGYTF. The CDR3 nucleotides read TGTGCCAGCAGTTACTCGTCAGGGGGCCCCTACTATGGCTACACCTTC.

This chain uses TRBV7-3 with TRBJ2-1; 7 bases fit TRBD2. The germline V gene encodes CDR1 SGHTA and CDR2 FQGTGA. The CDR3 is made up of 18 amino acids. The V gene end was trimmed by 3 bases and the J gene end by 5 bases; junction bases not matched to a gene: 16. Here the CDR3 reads CASSFGRGRAPYDNEQFF. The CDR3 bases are TGTGCCAGCAGCTTCGGGCGCGGGAGAGCCCCCTACGACAATGAGCAGTTCTTC.

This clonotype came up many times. CDR3 nucleotide sequence: TGTGCCAGCAGTTCCCCGGGACAGGGGGTAGACACTGAAGCTTTCTTT. This sequence encodes CASSSPGQGVDTEAFF. This rearrangement joins TRBV25-1 to TRBJ1-1, with 11 bases lining up with TRBD1. The junction had 8 bases not matched to a gene; V was cut back by 5 bases and J by 3 bases. Germline V gene lookup returns CDR1 MGHDK and CDR2 SYGVNS. The CDR3 totals 16 residues.

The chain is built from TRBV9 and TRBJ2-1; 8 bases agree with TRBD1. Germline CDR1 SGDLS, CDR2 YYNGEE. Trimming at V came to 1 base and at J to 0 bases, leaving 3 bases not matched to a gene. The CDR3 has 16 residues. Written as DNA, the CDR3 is TGTGCCAGCAGCGTAAGTACAGGGGGCTCCTACAATGAGCAGTTCTTC. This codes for CASSVSTGGSYNEQFF.

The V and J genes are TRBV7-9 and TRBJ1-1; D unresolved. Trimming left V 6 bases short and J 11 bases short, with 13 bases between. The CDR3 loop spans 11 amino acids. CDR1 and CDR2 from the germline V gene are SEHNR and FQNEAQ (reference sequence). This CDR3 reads CASSPVVGAFF. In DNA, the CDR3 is TGTGCCAGCAGTCCCGTAGTTGGGGCTTTCTTT.

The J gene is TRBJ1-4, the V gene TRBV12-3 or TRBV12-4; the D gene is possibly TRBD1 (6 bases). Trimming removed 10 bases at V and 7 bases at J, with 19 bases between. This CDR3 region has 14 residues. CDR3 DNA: TGTGCCAAGGAGGGGGGGGGCAGGAGTGAAAAACTGTTTTTT. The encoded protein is CAKEGGGRSEKLFF.

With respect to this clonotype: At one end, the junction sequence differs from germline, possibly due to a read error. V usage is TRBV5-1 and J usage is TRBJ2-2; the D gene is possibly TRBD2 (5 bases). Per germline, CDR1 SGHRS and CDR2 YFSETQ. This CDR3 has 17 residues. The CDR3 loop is CASSGTAAQPNTGERFF. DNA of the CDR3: TGCGCCAGCAGCGGTACCGCCGCCCAACCGAACACCGGGGAGCGGTTTTTT.

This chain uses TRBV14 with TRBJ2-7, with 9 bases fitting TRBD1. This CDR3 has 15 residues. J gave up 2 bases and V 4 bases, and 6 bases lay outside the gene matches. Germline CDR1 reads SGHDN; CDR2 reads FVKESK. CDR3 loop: CASSPGDRVAYEQYF. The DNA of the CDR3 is TGTGCCAGCAGCCCCGGGGACAGGGTGGCCTACGAGCAGTACTTC.

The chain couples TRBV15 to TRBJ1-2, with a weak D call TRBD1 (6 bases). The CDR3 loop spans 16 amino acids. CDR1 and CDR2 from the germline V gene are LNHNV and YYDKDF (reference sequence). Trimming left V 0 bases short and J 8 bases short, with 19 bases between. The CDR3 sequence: CATSRDRGQTDGGYTF. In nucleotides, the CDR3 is TGTGCCACCAGCAGAGATCGGGGGCAGACAGATGGCGGCTACACCTTC. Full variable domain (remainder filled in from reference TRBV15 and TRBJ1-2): DAMVIQNPRYQVTQFGKPVTLSCSQTLNHNVMYWYQQKSSQAPKLLFHYYDKDFNNEADTPDNFQSRRPNTSFCFLDIRSPGLGDTAMYLCATSRDRGQTDGGYTFGSGTRLTVV.

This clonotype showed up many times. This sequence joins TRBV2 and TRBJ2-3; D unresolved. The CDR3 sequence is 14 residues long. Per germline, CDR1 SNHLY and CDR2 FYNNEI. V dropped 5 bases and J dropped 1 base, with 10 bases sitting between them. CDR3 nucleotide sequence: TGTGCCAGCAGTACCTTGGACCGCACAGATACGCAGTATTTT. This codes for CASSTLDRTDTQYF.

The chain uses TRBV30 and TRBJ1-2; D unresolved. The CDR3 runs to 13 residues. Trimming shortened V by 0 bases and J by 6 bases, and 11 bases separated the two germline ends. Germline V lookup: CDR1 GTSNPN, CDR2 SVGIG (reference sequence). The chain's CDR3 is CAWSVRAWDGYTF. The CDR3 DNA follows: TGTGCCTGGAGTGTACGAGCCTGGGATGGCTACACCTTC.

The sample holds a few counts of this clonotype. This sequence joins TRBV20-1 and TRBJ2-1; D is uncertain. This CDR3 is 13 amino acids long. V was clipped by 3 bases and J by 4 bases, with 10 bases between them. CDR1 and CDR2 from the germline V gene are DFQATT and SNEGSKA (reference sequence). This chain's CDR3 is CSASLLGYNEQFF. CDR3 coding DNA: TGCAGTGCTAGCCTCCTCGGGTACAATGAGCAGTTCTTC.